This is a list of T cell receptor beta chains from one sample in a study of CD8+ T cells in alopecia areata. The data were produced by immunoSEQ multiplex PCR, yet TCRdb's version contains in-frame clones alone and is incomplete. This table holds nearly 110,000 clones, roughly 84% found once. The sample consisted of CD8+ T cells sorted from blood, taken at week 24, from a patient treated with tofacitinib. The receptors here all came from a human donor with alopecia areata. CDR3s include the opening cysteine and the closing phenylalanine or tryptophan. Each record gives: D gene, J gene, CDR3 length, clone size, V gene, CDR3 DNA, CDR3 protein. D genes are given only for firm matches. Expanded clones are given a class, and other clones once, few, many or no size at all.

>TRBD1|TRBJ2-1|17|-|TRBV4-1
TGCGCCAGCAGCCGAACACCGTCCAGACAGGGAGACAATGAGCAGTTCTTC
CASSRTPSRQGDNEQFF
>TRBD1|TRBJ2-5|15|-|TRBV29-1
TGCAGCGTTGAAGGGGGGACAGGGGGCTCAGAGACCCAGTACTTC
CSVEGGTGGSETQYF
>TRBD2|TRBJ2-7|17|once|TRBV7-9
TGTGCCAGCAGCCAAGGCCCTGAGAAGCGGGGTACCTACGAGCAGTACTTC
CASSQGPEKRGTYEQYF
>TRBD1|TRBJ2-7|14|-|TRBV27
TGTGCCAGCAGTTCAGGACAGGGATTCTACGAGCAGTACTTC
CASSSGQGFYEQYF
>-|TRBJ1-5|15|once|TRBV7-2
TGTGCCAGCAGCTTTGGACGGGGGTCCCGTCAGCCCCAGCATTTT
CASSFGRGSRQPQHF
>-|TRBJ2-7|14|-|TRBV5-1
TGCGCCAGCACCCGGGTGGACGGGGAAACCGAGCAGTACTTC
CASTRVDGETEQYF
>-|TRBJ2-3|13|-|TRBV11-2
TGTGCCAGCAGCCCGGGGTCCCTTTTGACGCAGTATTTT
CASSPGSLLTQYF
>TRBD1|TRBJ2-5|15|-|TRBV4-3
TGCGCCAGCAGCCAGGGGACAGGGCTTGGGGAGACCCAGTACTTC
CASSQGTGLGETQYF
>-|TRBJ1-1|15|-|TRBV4-3
TGCGCCAGCAGCCAAGAATGGACAGCGAACACTGAAGCTTTCTTT
CASSQEWTANTEAFF
>TRBD1|TRBJ2-7|15|once|TRBV11-2
TGTGCCAGCAGCTATTACTCGACAGGGGTGGGGGAGCAGTACTTC
CASSYYSTGVGEQYF
>-|TRBJ2-5|14|-|TRBV5-6
TGTGCCAGCAGCTTGGAAGGGCACCAAGAGACCCAGTACTTC
CASSLEGHQETQYF
>-|TRBJ1-1|13|-|TRBV13
TGTGCCAGCAGCTTAGGTGAAGGTTACGGGGCTTTCTTT
CASSLGEGYGAFF
>-|TRBJ2-7|13|-|TRBV4-3
TGCGCCAGCAGCCAAGAAGGGTATAACGAGCAGTACTTC
CASSQEGYNEQYF
>-|TRBJ2-7|14|-|TRBV29-1
TGCAGCGTTGAGTTGGTGGGGAACTCCTACGAGCAGTACTTC
CSVELVGNSYEQYF
>-|TRBJ2-7|14|-|TRBV6-6
TGTGCCAGCAGTTACAGGGGTAGCTCCTACGAGCAGTACTTC
CASSYRGSSYEQYF